Detailed here is one TCR beta chain. Antigen specificity is unknown. TCRdb keeps only in-frame clones here, not all; method: immunoSEQ multiplex PCR. The sample lists about 85,000 clones, roughly nine tenths occurring once. The record originates from a study of T cell responses to AZD1222 COVID-19 vaccine. CDR3 length equals 17 residues. Germline V gives CDR1 LGHDT, CDR2 YNNKEL (reference sequence). V was clipped by 0 bases and J by 4 bases; unmatched bases: 8. Study-wide results and limits: Just five to seven people given AZD1222 tested seropositive at baseline.

This sequence originates from an adult in good health. The sample was peripheral blood, taken on day 0 of AZD1222 vaccination. The V call is TRBV3-1 (or the pseudogene TRBV3-2), the J call TRBJ2-3, with 9 bases identical to TRBD2. CDR3 loop: CASSQDRRTSVSDTQYF. DNA for the CDR3: TGTGCCAGCAGCCAAGATCGGAGGACTAGCGTGTCAGATACGCAGTATTTT.